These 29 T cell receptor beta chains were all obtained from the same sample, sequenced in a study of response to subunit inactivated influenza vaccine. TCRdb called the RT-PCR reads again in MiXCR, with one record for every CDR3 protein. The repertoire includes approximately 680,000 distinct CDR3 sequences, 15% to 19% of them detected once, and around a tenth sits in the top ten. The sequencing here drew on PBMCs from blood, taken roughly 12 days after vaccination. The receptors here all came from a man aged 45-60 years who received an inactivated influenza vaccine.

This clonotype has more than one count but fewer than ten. CDR3 nucleotides: TGCGCCAGCAGCTTGGGAACAGAGATACTACAAGAGACCCAGTACTTC. This translates into CASSLGTEILQETQYF. This chain connects TRBV5-1 to TRBJ2-5; no firm D call. V shed 0 bases and J shed 2 bases, with 14 bases lying between them. Germline V gene data show CDR1 as SGHRS and CDR2 as YFSETQ. The CDR3 covers 16 residues.

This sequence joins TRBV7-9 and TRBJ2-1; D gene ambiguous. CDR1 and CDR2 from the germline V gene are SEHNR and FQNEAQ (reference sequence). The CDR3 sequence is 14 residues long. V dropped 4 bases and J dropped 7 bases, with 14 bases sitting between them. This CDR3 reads CASSSPGYLNEQFF. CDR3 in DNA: TGTGCCAGCAGCTCACCGGGCTATTTAAATGAGCAGTTCTTC. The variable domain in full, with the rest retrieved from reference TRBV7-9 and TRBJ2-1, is DTGVSQNPRHKITKRGQNVTFRCDPISEHNRLYWYRQTLGQGPEFLTYFQNEAQLEKSRLLSDRFSAERPKGSFSTLEIQRTEQGDSAMYLCASSSPGYLNEQFFGPGTRLTVL.

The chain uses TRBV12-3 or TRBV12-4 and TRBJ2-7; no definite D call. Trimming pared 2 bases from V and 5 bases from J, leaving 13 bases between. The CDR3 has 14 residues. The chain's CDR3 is CASSLNAGVDEQYF. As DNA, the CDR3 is TGTGCCAGCAGTTTAAACGCTGGGGTCGACGAGCAGTACTTC.

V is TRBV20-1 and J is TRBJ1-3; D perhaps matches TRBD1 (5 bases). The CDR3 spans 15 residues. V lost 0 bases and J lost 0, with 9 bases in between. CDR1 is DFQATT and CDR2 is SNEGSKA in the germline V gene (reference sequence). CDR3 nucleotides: TGCAGTGCTAGAGATACAGGAGACTCTGGAAACACCATATATTTT. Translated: CSARDTGDSGNTIYF.

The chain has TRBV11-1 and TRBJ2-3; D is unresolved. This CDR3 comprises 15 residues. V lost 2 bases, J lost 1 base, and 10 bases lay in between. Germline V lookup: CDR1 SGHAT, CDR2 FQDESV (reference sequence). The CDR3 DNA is TGTGCCAGCAGCTTAACACAGCTTCGCACAGATACGCAGTATTTT. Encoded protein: CASSLTQLRTDTQYF.

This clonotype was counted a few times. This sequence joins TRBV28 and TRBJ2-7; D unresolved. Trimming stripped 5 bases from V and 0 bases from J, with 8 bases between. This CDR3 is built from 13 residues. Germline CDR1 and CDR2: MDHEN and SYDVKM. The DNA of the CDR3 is TGTGCCAGCAGTAGAGTCAGCTCCTACGAGCAGTACTTC. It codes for CASSRVSSYEQYF. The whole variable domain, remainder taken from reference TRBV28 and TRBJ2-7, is DVKVTQSSRYLVKRTGEKVFLECVQDMDHENMFWYRQDPGLGLRLIYFSYDVKMKEKGDIPEGYSVSREKKERFSLILESASTNQTSMYLCASSRVSSYEQYFGPGTRLTVT.

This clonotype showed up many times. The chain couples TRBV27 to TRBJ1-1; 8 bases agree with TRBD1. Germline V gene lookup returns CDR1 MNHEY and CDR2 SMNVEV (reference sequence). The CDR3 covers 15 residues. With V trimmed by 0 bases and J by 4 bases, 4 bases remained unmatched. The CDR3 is CASSLSATGGTEAFF. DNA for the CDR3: TGTGCCAGCAGTTTATCGGCAACAGGGGGCACTGAAGCTTTCTTT.

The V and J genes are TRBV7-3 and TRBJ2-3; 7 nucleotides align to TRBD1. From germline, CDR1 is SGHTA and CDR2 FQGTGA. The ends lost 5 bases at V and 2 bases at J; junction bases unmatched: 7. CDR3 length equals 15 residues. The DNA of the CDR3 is TGTGCCAGCAGCACCCAAGGACAGGCCACAGATACGCAGTATTTT. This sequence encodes CASSTQGQATDTQYF.

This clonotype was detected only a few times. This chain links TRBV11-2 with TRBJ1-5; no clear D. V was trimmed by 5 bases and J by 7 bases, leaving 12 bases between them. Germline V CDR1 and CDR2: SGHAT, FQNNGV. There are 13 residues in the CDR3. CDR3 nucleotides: TGTGCCAGCAGCCAGGACTGGGGACAGCCCCAGCATTTT. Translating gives CASSQDWGQPQHF.

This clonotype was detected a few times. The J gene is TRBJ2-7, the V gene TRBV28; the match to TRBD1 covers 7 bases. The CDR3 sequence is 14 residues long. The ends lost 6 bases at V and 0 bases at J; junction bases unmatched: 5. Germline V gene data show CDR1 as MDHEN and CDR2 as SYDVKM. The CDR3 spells CASSVTGVSYEQYF. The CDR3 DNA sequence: TGTGCCAGCAGCGTAACAGGGGTCTCCTACGAGCAGTACTTC.

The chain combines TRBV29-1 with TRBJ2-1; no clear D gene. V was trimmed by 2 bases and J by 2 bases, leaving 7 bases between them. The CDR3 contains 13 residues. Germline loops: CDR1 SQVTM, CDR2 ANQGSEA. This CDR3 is CSVEKVTYNEQFF. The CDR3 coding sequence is TGCAGCGTTGAAAAGGTAACCTACAATGAGCAGTTCTTC.

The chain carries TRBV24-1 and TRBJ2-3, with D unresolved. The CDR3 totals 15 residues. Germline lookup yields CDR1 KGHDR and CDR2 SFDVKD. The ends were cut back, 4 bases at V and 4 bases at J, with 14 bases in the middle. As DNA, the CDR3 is TGTGCCACCAGTGACACCCAGATTCGGGCAGATACGCAGTATTTT. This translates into CATSDTQIRADTQYF.

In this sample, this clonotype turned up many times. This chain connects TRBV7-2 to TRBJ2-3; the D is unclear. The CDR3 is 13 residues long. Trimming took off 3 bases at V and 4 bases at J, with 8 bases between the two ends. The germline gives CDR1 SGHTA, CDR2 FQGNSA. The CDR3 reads CASSLAPPDTQYF. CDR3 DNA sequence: TGTGCCAGCAGCTTGGCTCCTCCAGATACGCAGTATTTT.

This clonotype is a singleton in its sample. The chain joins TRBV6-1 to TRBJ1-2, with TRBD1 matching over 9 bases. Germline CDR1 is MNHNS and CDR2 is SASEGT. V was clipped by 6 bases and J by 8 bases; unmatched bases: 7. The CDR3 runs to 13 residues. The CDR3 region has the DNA TGTGCCAGCAGGCCGGGACAGGGTGGCGGCTACACCTTC. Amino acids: CASRPGQGGGYTF.

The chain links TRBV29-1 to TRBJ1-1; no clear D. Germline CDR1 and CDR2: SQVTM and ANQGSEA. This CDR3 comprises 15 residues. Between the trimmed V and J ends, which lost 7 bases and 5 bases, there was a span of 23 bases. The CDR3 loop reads CSAGHPAGIHTEAFF. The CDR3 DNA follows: TGCAGCGCTGGCCACCCCGCCGGGATCCATACTGAAGCTTTCTTT.

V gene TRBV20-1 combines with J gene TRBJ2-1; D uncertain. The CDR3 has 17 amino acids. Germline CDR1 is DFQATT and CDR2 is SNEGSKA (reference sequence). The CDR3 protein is CALPPARASDSYNEQFF. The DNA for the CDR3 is TGCGCCCTCCCCCCGGCCCGGGCGAGCGACTCCTACAATGAGCAGTTCTTC.

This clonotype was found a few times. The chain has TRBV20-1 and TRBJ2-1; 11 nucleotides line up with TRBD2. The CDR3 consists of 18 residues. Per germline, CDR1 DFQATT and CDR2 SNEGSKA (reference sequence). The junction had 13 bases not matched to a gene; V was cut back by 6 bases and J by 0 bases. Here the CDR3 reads CSARDPSGGSSSYNEQFF. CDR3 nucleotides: TGCAGTGCCAGGGACCCTAGCGGGGGGTCCAGCTCCTACAATGAGCAGTTCTTC.

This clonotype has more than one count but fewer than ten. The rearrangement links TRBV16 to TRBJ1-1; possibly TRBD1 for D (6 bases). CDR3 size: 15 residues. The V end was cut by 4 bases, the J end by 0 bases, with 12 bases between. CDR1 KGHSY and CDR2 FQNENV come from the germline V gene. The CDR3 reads CASSPTGRLNTEAFF. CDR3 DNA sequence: TGTGCCAGCAGCCCGACAGGCAGGCTGAACACTGAAGCTTTCTTT.

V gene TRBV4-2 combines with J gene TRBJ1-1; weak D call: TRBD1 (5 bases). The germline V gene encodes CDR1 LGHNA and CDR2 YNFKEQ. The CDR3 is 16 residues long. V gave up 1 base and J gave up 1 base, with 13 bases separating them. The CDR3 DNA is TGTGCCAGCAGCCAAGGGACGGGACTGTCGAACACTGAAGCTTTCTTT. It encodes CASSQGTGLSNTEAFF.

CDR3 loop: CASSVDRGLTYNEQFF. The CDR3 DNA follows: TGTGCCAGCAGTGTGGACAGGGGGCTAACCTACAATGAGCAGTTCTTC. The chain carries TRBV12-3 or TRBV12-4 and TRBJ2-1, with 11 bases fitting TRBD1. The CDR3 runs to 16 residues. With V trimmed by 5 bases and J by 2 bases, 5 bases remained unmatched.

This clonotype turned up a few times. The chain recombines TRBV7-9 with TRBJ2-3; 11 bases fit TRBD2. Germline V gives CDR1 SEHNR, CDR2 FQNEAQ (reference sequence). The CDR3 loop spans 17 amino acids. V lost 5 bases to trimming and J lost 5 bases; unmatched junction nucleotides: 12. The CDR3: CASSPYSGRAGEDTQYF. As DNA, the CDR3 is TGTGCCAGCAGCCCATATAGCGGGAGGGCCGGTGAAGATACGCAGTATTTT.

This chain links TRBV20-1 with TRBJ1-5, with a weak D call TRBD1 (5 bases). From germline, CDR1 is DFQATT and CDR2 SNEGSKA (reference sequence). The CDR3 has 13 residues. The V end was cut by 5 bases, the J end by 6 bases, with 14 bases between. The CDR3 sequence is CSAPPRGGQPQHF. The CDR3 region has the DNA TGCAGTGCTCCTCCGAGGGGAGGTCAGCCCCAGCATTTT.

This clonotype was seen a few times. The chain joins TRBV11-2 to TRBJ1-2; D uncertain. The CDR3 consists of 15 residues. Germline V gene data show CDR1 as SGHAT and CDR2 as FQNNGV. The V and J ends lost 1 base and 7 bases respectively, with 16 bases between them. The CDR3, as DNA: TGTGCCAGCAGCTTAGGGCCAGACCTTCCTTTTGGCTACACCTTC. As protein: CASSLGPDLPFGYTF.

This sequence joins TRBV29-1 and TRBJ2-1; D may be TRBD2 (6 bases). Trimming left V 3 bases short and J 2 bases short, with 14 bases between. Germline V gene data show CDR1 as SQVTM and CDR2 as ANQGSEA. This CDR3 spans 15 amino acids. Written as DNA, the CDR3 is TGCAGCGTTGAGGAGACTAGGACCCCCTACAATGAGCAGTTCTTC. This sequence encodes CSVEETRTPYNEQFF.

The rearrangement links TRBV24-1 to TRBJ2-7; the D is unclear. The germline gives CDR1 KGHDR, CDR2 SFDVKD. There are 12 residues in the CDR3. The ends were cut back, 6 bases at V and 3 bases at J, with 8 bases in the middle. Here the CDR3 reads CATSSGSYEQYF. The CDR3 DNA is TGTGCCACCAGTTCCGGCAGCTACGAGCAGTACTTC.

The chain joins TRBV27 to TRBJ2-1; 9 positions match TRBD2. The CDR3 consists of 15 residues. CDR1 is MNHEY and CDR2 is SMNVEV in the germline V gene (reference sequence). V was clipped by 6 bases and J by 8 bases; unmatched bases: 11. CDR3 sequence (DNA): TGTGCCAGCAGCCCCAATCTAGCGGGGTCGGATGAGCAGTTCTTC. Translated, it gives CASSPNLAGSDEQFF.

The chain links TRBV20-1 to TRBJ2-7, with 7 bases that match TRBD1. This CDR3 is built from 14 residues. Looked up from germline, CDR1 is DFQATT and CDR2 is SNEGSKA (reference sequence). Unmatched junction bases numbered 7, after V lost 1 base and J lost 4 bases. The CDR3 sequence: CSARVLQGQYEQYF. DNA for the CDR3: TGCAGTGCTAGAGTCTTACAGGGGCAGTACGAGCAGTACTTC.

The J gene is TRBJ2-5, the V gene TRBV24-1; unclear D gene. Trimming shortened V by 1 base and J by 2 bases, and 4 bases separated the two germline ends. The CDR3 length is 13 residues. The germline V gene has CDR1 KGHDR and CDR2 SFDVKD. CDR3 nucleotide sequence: TGTGCCACCAGTGATTTTTGGCAAGAGACCCAGTACTTC. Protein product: CATSDFWQETQYF.

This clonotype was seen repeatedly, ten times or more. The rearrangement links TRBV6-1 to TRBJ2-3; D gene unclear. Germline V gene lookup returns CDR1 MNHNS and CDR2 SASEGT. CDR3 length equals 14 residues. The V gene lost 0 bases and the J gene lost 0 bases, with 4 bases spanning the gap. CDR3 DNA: TGTGCCAGCAGTGAAGCGGGCAGCACAGATACGCAGTATTTT. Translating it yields CASSEAGSTDTQYF.